This is a list of T cell receptor beta chains from one sample in a study of graft-versus-host responses after intestinal transplantation. Only in-frame clones appear in the TCRdb table, and some are missing; sequencing was by immunoSEQ multiplex PCR. The sample lists tens of thousands of clones, roughly 92% occurring once. This specimen was PBMCs, taken roughly 39 weeks after intestinal transplant. The origin of the receptors is a human patient who received an intestinal transplant, so some T cells may come from the graft donor. Both conserved end residues are part of each CDR3. D genes are given only for firm matches. Size values are once, few and many counts, or a class for expanded clones, and some rows have none.

clone_size,d_call,cdr3_length,v_call,j_call,cdr3_aa,cdr3_nt
NA,TRBD1,15,TRBV5-1,TRBJ2-3,CASSSGQGKADTQYF,TGCGCCAGCAGCAGCGGACAGGGGAAGGCAGATACGCAGTATTTT
NA,TRBD2,11,TRBV6-5,TRBJ2-1,CASSYMREKFF,TGTGCCAGCAGTTACATGCGGGAGAAGTTCTTC
NA,NA,14,TRBV15,TRBJ1-2,CATSREQANYGYTF,TGTGCCACCAGCAGAGAACAGGCGAACTATGGCTACACCTTC
NA,NA,13,TRBV28,TRBJ1-2,CASSSGAGNGYTF,TGTGCCAGCAGTTCCGGGGCGGGGAATGGCTACACCTTC
NA,TRBD1,14,TRBV6-1,TRBJ2-3,CASSDEGAVDTQYF,TGTGCCAGCAGTGATGAGGGGGCCGTAGATACGCAGTATTTT
NA,TRBD1,13,TRBV29-1,TRBJ2-1,CSAQGQLDNEQFF,TGCAGCGCTCAGGGACAGTTAGACAATGAGCAGTTCTTC
NA,TRBD2,14,TRBV19,TRBJ2-1,CASSITSGYNEQFF,TGTGCCAGTAGTATCACTAGCGGGTACAATGAGCAGTTCTTC
NA,NA,15,TRBV5-1,TRBJ1-2,CASSLGRAQPAGYTF,TGCGCCAGCAGCTTGGGCAGGGCCCAACCCGCTGGCTACACCTTC
NA,NA,15,TRBV7-9,TRBJ1-4,CASSLYGDLGEKLFF,TGTGCCAGCAGCTTGTACGGGGACTTAGGAGAAAAACTGTTTTTT
NA,NA,15,TRBV19,TRBJ1-2,CASSIQGSGLYGYTF,TGTGCCAGTAGTATCCAGGGCTCAGGACTCTATGGCTACACCTTC
NA,NA,15,TRBV7-9,TRBJ2-1,CASSLGTVLFDEQFF,TGTGCCAGCAGCTTAGGGACAGTACTATTCGATGAGCAGTTCTTC
NA,NA,13,TRBV4-1,TRBJ1-1,CASSQEGVIEAFF,TGCGCCAGCAGCCAAGAGGGGGTTATTGAAGCTTTCTTT
NA,NA,14,TRBV5-1,TRBJ2-3,CASSPPQGTDTQYF,TGCGCCAGCAGCCCACCTCAGGGCACAGATACGCAGTATTTT
NA,TRBD2,18,TRBV7-6,TRBJ2-3,CASSSGTSVQVGSDTQYF,TGTGCCAGCAGCTCCGGGACTAGCGTGCAGGTGGGGTCAGATACGCAGTATTTT
NA,TRBD1,14,TRBV6-5,TRBJ2-2,CASRQGARAGELFF,TGTGCCAGCAGACAGGGGGCGCGAGCCGGGGAGCTGTTTTTT
NA,NA,14,TRBV6-6,TRBJ2-1,CASSYGLVNNEQFF,TGTGCCAGCAGTTACGGGCTAGTGAACAATGAGCAGTTCTTC
NA,TRBD1,18,TRBV15,TRBJ2-6,CATSSGQGALSGANVLTF,TGTGCCACCAGCAGTGGACAGGGGGCGCTCTCTGGGGCCAACGTCCTGACTTTC
few,NA,14,TRBV13,TRBJ2-7,CASSLRDGTYEQYF,TGTGCCAGCAGCTTACGGGACGGGACCTACGAGCAGTACTTC
NA,TRBD1,16,TRBV7-6,TRBJ1-1,CASSLGGGGVNTEAFF,TGTGCCAGCAGCTTAGGAGGGGGCGGGGTGAACACTGAAGCTTTCTTT
NA,NA,14,TRBV6-4,TRBJ2-3,CASSDSVGTDTQYF,TGTGCCAGCAGTGACTCCGTGGGGACAGATACGCAGTATTTT
NA,NA,15,TRBV30,TRBJ1-6,CAWSVRQIYNSPLHF,TGTGCCTGGAGTGTACGACAGATCTATAATTCACCCCTCCACTTT
NA,NA,13,TRBV28,TRBJ2-5,CASSRGFGETQYF,TGTGCCAGCAGTAGGGGGTTTGGGGAGACCCAGTACTTC
NA,NA,15,TRBV21-1,TRBJ2-6,CASSKRDSGANVLTF,TGTGCCAGCAGCAAACGGGACTCTGGGGCCAACGTCCTGACTTTC
NA,NA,12,TRBV5-1,TRBJ2-1,CASNEEDNEQFF,TGCGCCAGCAATGAGGAGGACAATGAGCAGTTCTTC
once,NA,13,TRBV29-1,TRBJ1-1,CSVDSIQNTEAFF,TGCAGCGTTGATTCCATACAGAACACTGAAGCTTTCTTT
NA,TRBD2,17,TRBV10-3,TRBJ2-3,CAISESILADYTDTQYF,TGTGCCATCAGTGAGTCGATTCTAGCGGATTACACAGATACGCAGTATTTT
once,TRBD2,17,TRBV9,TRBJ2-3,CASSVGTSGIGTDTQYF,TGTGCCAGCAGCGTAGGTACTAGCGGGATCGGCACAGATACGCAGTATTTT
NA,NA,12,TRBV7-8,TRBJ1-1,CASSLGRTEAFF,TGTGCCAGCAGCCTAGGGAGGACTGAAGCTTTCTTT
NA,NA,14,TRBV10-1,TRBJ2-1,CASSSQQVVNEQFF,TGCGCCAGCAGTTCCCAACAGGTGGTCAATGAGCAGTTCTTC
NA,TRBD1,14,TRBV29-1,TRBJ2-7,CSVEGTGASYEQYF,TGCAGCGTTGAAGGGACAGGGGCTTCCTACGAGCAGTACTTC
NA,TRBD2,15,TRBV6-4,TRBJ2-1,CASSDSIAGGDEQFF,TGTGCCAGCAGTGACTCGATAGCGGGAGGGGATGAGCAGTTCTTC
NA,NA,17,TRBV28,TRBJ2-2,CASSLGLGQMNTGELFF,TGTGCCAGCAGTTTGGGCCTCGGACAGATGAACACCGGGGAGCTGTTTTTT
once,TRBD1,17,TRBV5-1,TRBJ2-7,CASSLPQGARGPYEQYF,TGCGCCAGCAGCTTGCCACAGGGGGCGCGGGGACCCTACGAGCAGTACTTC
NA,TRBD1,15,TRBV5-6,TRBJ1-4,CASSLWDRDNEKLFF,TGTGCCAGCAGCTTGTGGGACAGAGATAATGAAAAACTGTTTTTT
NA,NA,19,TRBV10-2,TRBJ2-7,CASSDPDIEGPTHSYEQYF,TGCGCCAGCAGTGACCCAGATATAGAGGGCCCTACACACTCCTACGAGCAGTACTTC
NA,TRBD2,16,TRBV15,TRBJ2-3,CATSARLAGGTDTQYF,TGTGCCACCAGCGCTCGGCTAGCGGGGGGCACAGATACGCAGTATTTT
NA,NA,13,TRBV27,TRBJ1-5,CASSFYGNQPQHF,TGTGCCAGCAGTTTTTACGGCAATCAGCCCCAGCATTTT
NA,NA,14,TRBV6-5,TRBJ2-3,CASSYLEGTDTQYF,TGTGCCAGCAGTTACCTCGAGGGGACAGATACGCAGTATTTT
NA,NA,16,TRBV19,TRBJ1-3,CASRGRPFISGNTIYF,TGTGCCAGTAGGGGCCGTCCATTCATCTCTGGAAACACCATATATTTT
once,NA,14,TRBV6-1,TRBJ2-2,CASKGPGNTGELFF,TGTGCCAGCAAAGGTCCGGGGAACACCGGGGAGCTGTTTTTT
NA,NA,12,TRBV29-1,TRBJ1-1,CSVPTENTEAFF,TGCAGCGTTCCGACAGAGAACACTGAAGCTTTCTTT
NA,NA,12,TRBV29-1,TRBJ1-5,CSAGEGNQPQHF,TGCAGCGCAGGTGAGGGCAATCAGCCCCAGCATTTT
NA,TRBD1,14,TRBV6-1,TRBJ1-1,CASTRGQLNTEAFF,TGTGCCAGCACGAGGGGACAGCTGAACACTGAAGCTTTCTTT
NA,NA,15,TRBV28,TRBJ1-6,CASSSTGPRSSPLHF,TGTGCCAGCAGTTCGACCGGGCCACGGAGTTCACCCCTCCACTTT
NA,NA,15,TRBV18,TRBJ1-5,CASSGGTLGNQPQHF,TGTGCCAGCTCAGGGGGGACCCTTGGCAATCAGCCCCAGCATTTT
NA,NA,13,TRBV2,TRBJ1-1,CASRADRMYEAFF,TGTGCCAGCAGGGCGGACCGCATGTATGAAGCTTTCTTT
NA,NA,13,TRBV7-7,TRBJ2-7,CASSLGHPGEQYF,TGTGCCAGCAGCCTCGGACACCCTGGGGAGCAGTACTTC
NA,NA,11,TRBV6-5,TRBJ2-5,CASSRQETQYF,TGTGCCAGCAGCCGCCAGGAGACCCAGTACTTC
NA,TRBD2,14,TRBV7-9,TRBJ2-5,CASRPTSGRETQYF,TGTGCCAGCAGACCAACTAGCGGGAGAGAGACCCAGTACTTC
NA,NA,13,TRBV28,TRBJ1-1,CASSFRQNTEAFF,TGTGCCAGCAGTTTTCGACAGAACACTGAAGCTTTCTTT
NA,NA,13,TRBV5-1,TRBJ1-1,CASSLGTGTEAFF,TGCGCCAGCAGCTTGGGGACCGGGACTGAAGCTTTCTTT
NA,NA,16,TRBV6-1,TRBJ2-7,CASSENIASRVHEQYF,TGTGCCAGCAGTGAAAATATCGCATCGCGAGTCCACGAGCAGTACTTC